This is a list of T cell receptor beta chains from one sample in a study of blood T cell repertoires in COVID-19. The protocol was immunoSEQ multiplex PCR, while the TCRdb copy is restricted to in-frame clones and leaves out a portion. The profile shows some 250,000 clones, approximately 83% of them singletons. Sequencing was done on a sample of peripheral blood. The origin of the receptors is a woman in her 30s who had recovered from COVID-19. Both conserved end residues are part of each CDR3. D genes are given only for firm matches. Not every row has a clone size; where given, it reads once, few, many or a size class.

NA	NA	TRBV5-6	TRBJ2-3	CASRVGTTDTQYF	TGTGCCAGCAGGGTCGGGACTACAGATACGCAGTATTTT
NA	NA	TRBV18	TRBJ2-5	CASSPVSFRGQYF	TGTGCCAGCTCACCAGTGTCATTCCGGGGCCAGTACTTC
TRBD2	NA	TRBV5-4	TRBJ2-5	CASSPWTSGGEETQYF	TGTGCCAGCAGCCCCTGGACTAGCGGGGGGGAAGAGACCCAGTACTTC
TRBD2	NA	TRBV10-3	TRBJ2-7	CAIRKEGGGAYEQYF	TGTGCCATCAGAAAAGAGGGCGGGGGGGCCTACGAGCAGTACTTC
NA	NA	TRBV12-5	TRBJ1-1	CASGLAGPEAFF	TGTGCTAGTGGTTTGGCAGGGCCTGAAGCTTTCTTT
TRBD1	NA	TRBV11-2	TRBJ2-3	CASSFRGQANRDTQYF	TGTGCCAGCAGCTTCCGCGGACAGGCCAATCGGGATACGCAGTATTTT
TRBD1	NA	TRBV6-4	TRBJ2-7	CASSVRDRAVTKTYEQYF	TGTGCCAGCAGTGTGAGGGACAGGGCAGTTACTAAGACCTACGAGCAGTACTTC
NA	NA	TRBV12-3/TRBV12-4	TRBJ2-7	CASSFIPYEQYF	TGTGCCAGCAGTTTTATTCCCTACGAGCAGTACTTC
NA	NA	TRBV4-2	TRBJ2-2	CASSLEGAVSGELFF	TGTGCCAGCAGCCTTGAAGGGGCGGTGTCCGGGGAGCTGTTTTTT
NA	NA	TRBV29-1	TRBJ2-2	CSVGFGPVGELFF	TGCAGCGTTGGGTTCGGTCCCGTCGGGGAGCTGTTTTTT
NA	NA	TRBV24-1	TRBJ1-1	CATVQGPPMNTEAFF	TGTGCCACCGTCCAGGGGCCACCCATGAACACTGAAGCTTTCTTT
TRBD2	NA	TRBV28	TRBJ2-1	CASSLYPGGGTNEQFF	TGTGCCAGCAGTTTATACCCGGGCGGGGGGACCAATGAGCAGTTCTTC
TRBD2	NA	TRBV7-2	TRBJ2-7	CASSLPSKMSSGGPYEQYF	TGTGCCAGCAGCTTACCCTCCAAGATGTCTAGCGGGGGACCCTACGAGCAGTACTTC
NA	NA	TRBV4-1	TRBJ1-4	CASSRDSQYATNEKLFF	TGCGCCAGCAGCCGCGACAGCCAATACGCAACTAATGAAAAACTGTTTTTT
TRBD2	NA	TRBV2	TRBJ2-3	CASSLAGTTDTQYF	TGTGCCAGCAGCCTAGCGGGGACCACAGATACGCAGTATTTT
NA	NA	TRBV7-9	TRBJ1-4	CASSFDRWNEKLFF	TGTGCCAGCAGCTTCGACAGATGGAATGAAAAACTGTTTTTT
NA	few	TRBV2	TRBJ1-2	CASEGGIEGYTF	TGTGCCAGCGAAGGGGGTATAGAGGGCTACACCTTC
NA	NA	TRBV12-3/TRBV12-4	TRBJ2-1	CASSLNSYNEQFF	TGTGCCAGCAGTTTAAACAGTTACAATGAGCAGTTCTTC
TRBD2	NA	TRBV5-4	TRBJ2-3	CASSFAKAGTNRYF	TGTGCCAGCAGCTTCGCTAAGGCCGGGACTAATCGGTATTTT
TRBD1	few	TRBV7-6	TRBJ2-1	CASSFTGVGHNEQFF	TGTGCCAGCAGCTTTACAGGGGTGGGGCACAATGAGCAGTTCTTC
TRBD1	NA	TRBV5-6	TRBJ2-5	CASSLGGLGTGDETQYF	TGTGCCAGCAGCTTGGGGGGCCTAGGGACAGGGGACGAGACCCAGTACTTC
NA	once	TRBV18	TRBJ2-5	CASSPQGGETQYF	TGTGCCAGCTCACCGCAAGGGGGAGAGACCCAGTACTTC
TRBD1	NA	TRBV6-5	TRBJ1-1	CASSNPGQVVEAFF	TGTGCCAGCAGTAATCCGGGACAGGTAGTTGAAGCTTTCTTT
NA	few	TRBV12-5	TRBJ2-2	CASGLLTRTPNTGELFF	TGTGCTAGTGGTTTGTTAACCCGGACACCGAACACCGGGGAGCTGTTTTTT
TRBD1	once	TRBV11-2	TRBJ1-2	CASSPAGTGNGYTF	TGTGCCAGCAGCCCAGCAGGGACAGGGAATGGCTACACCTTC
NA	NA	TRBV7-2	TRBJ2-7	CASSLTWAHGEQYF	TGTGCCAGCAGCTTAACCTGGGCCCATGGAGAGCAGTACTTC
NA	NA	TRBV19	TRBJ1-2	CASSPQGHLYGYTF	TGTGCCAGTAGTCCCCAGGGACACCTCTATGGCTACACCTTC
NA	NA	TRBV9	TRBJ1-3	CASSVAAQGKIGNTIYF	TGTGCCAGCAGCGTAGCTGCCCAGGGCAAGATCGGAAACACCATATATTTT
NA	few	TRBV2	TRBJ2-7	CASRVTAGADSYEQYF	TGTGCCAGCAGAGTGACGGCGGGGGCCGACTCCTACGAGCAGTACTTC
NA	few	TRBV6-5	TRBJ2-1	CASKAGPDGYNEQFF	TGTGCCAGCAAAGCTGGGCCAGATGGGTACAATGAGCAGTTCTTC
TRBD2	NA	TRBV19	TRBJ2-3	CASRLAGGPDTQYF	TGTGCCAGCAGACTAGCGGGGGGGCCAGATACGCAGTATTTT
TRBD2	NA	TRBV30	TRBJ2-5	CAWNPGLRGGTQYF	TGTGCCTGGAACCCGGGACTCCGGGGGGGGACCCAGTACTTC
TRBD2	once	TRBV6-6	TRBJ2-7	CASSYSTAGGDEQYF	TGTGCCAGCAGTTACTCGACTGCGGGGGGGGACGAGCAGTACTTC
NA	NA	TRBV2	TRBJ2-5	CASSEGAGAHGTQYF	TGTGCCAGCAGTGAGGGGGCGGGGGCCCACGGGACCCAGTACTTC
NA	once	TRBV7-3	TRBJ2-7	CASSLTGLAGEQYF	TGTGCCAGCAGCTTAACGGGTCTAGCCGGCGAGCAGTACTTC
TRBD1	NA	TRBV6-1	TRBJ2-1	CASSDQGAGGNEQFF	TGTGCCAGCAGTGACCAGGGGGCTGGTGGCAATGAGCAGTTCTTC